This TCR beta chain was captured in a study of T cells after yellow fever vaccination. Findings and caveats of the study: Abundant clonotypes from the bulk population could contaminate FACS-sorted repertoires.

From germline, CDR1 is MNHEY and CDR2 SVGEGT. The CDR3 contains 15 residues. V lost 7 bases to trimming and J lost 9 bases; unmatched junction nucleotides: 14. This clonotype was detected a few times. Its antigen is currently unknown. TCRdb used MiXCR to reprocess the 5' RACE reads, holding one entry per CDR3 protein. The data hold more than 95,000 distinct CDR3 sequences, with over 12% observed a single time. The sequence was collected from a man aged 18 to 29 who received the YFV17D yellow fever vaccine. The rearrangement uses TRBV6-2 or TRBV6-3 and TRBJ2-1, with 8 bases identical to TRBD1. Here the sequenced sample was CD8+ T cells sorted from PBMCs, taken 5 days after the yellow fever booster vaccination. CDR3: CASTSGQGVRGEQFF. As DNA, the CDR3 is TGTGCCAGCACCTCAGGACAGGGAGTCCGAGGTGAGCAGTTCTTC.